The clone carrying this TCR beta chain has a count of ten or more. As yet, its antigen is unknown. The record originates from a study of T-cell reconstitution after alpha-beta-depleted transplantation in children. Unique molecular identifiers were incorporated into the prepared TCRbeta library. TCRdb reprocessed the PCR reads via MiXCR and lists one record per CDR3 protein. The data show about 110,000 distinct CDR3 sequences, with 10% seen just once and less than 45% held by the top ten. Study-wide results and limits: After transplant, high TCRbeta diversity at day 60 in some patients arose from surviving recipient T cells and thymic progenitors. Newly produced T cells mostly accounted for T-cell counts and diversity one year post-transplant. Two months or so post-transplant, alpha-beta T cells reportedly derived from several hundred expanded graft clones.

Trimming took 0 bases from V and 0 from J, leaving 12 bases between them. The length of the CDR3 is 17 residues. Germline assignment: CDR1 LGHNA and CDR2 YNFKEQ. The sample here was PBMCs, taken before TCRalphabeta/CD19-depleted stem cell transplant. The receptor was isolated from a boy between 2 and 10 years old with acute lymphoblastic leukemia, due to receive a stem cell transplant. V usage is TRBV4-2 and J usage is TRBJ2-4, with TRBD2 as a possible D gene (6 bases). The CDR3 reads CASSQESSGRAKNIQYF. DNA of the CDR3: TGTGCCAGCAGCCAAGAGAGTAGCGGTAGAGCCAAAAACATTCAGTACTTC.